A single sample gave rise to the 18 T cell receptor beta chains below, sequenced in a study of regulatory T cells in long-lasting Graves disease. The sample's time point: newly diagnosed GD, antithyroid drugs for less than 3 months. Construction of the TCR library relied on RNA isolated from PBMCs. Both iRepertoire HTBI primers and Arm-PCR of CDR3 regions were used to build the TCR beta libraries. MiXCR, run by TCRdb on the multiplex PCR reads, gives a single entry per CDR3 protein. The table has 400,000 to 550,000 distinct CDR3 sequences, about a sixth seen once. The same sample was also studied in work on T cells in Graves' hyperthyroidism and ophthalmopathy.

The sample here was peripheral blood mononuclear cells (PBMCs), taken at new diagnosis, from a patient treated with antithyroid drugs. These receptors were obtained from a woman in her twenties or thirties with Graves disease.

This clonotype has a count of ten or more. An end of the junction does not agree with germline; a read error may underlie this. This chain links TRBV12-3 or TRBV12-4 with TRBJ2-2; D ambiguous. The CDR3 length is 13 residues. CDR3 coding DNA: TGCGCCAGCAGCCTTCCCAACACCGGGGAGCTGTTTTTT. It yields the protein CASSLPNTGELFF.

The chain carries TRBV7-9 and TRBJ1-5, with a possible D match to TRBD1 (6 bases). Germline V gene data show CDR1 as SEHNR and CDR2 as FQNEAQ (reference sequence). V lost 1 base to trimming and J lost 5 bases, with 15 bases between them. This CDR3 is 16 amino acids long. The CDR3 loop reads CASSLGVGQIHQPQHF. CDR3 DNA: TGTGCCAGCAGCTTAGGAGTAGGACAGATTCATCAGCCCCAGCATTTT.

This clonotype appeared a few times. This chain joins TRBV6-5 and TRBJ1-5; D is unresolved. Germline V gene data show CDR1 as MNHEY and CDR2 as SVGAGI. The CDR3 extends over 14 amino acids. The ends were cut back, 2 bases at V and 5 bases at J, with 10 bases in the middle. The CDR3 loop reads CASSYPGQDQPQHF. The CDR3 nucleotides read TGTGCCAGCAGTTACCCCGGTCAGGATCAGCCCCAGCATTTT.

Remarks on this clonotype: The junction shows a germline mismatch at one end, possibly a read error. V usage is TRBV7-2 and J usage is TRBJ2-6; a weak D match, TRBD2 (6 bases). Per germline, CDR1 SGHTA and CDR2 FQGNSA. The CDR3 has 15 amino acids. DNA for the CDR3: TGTGTCAGCAGCTCACTAGCAGCTGGGGCCAACGTCCTGACCTTC. Its translation: CVSSSLAAGANVLTF.

With respect to this clonotype: This may be a read error, as it is one base from a much larger clone. The V and J genes are TRBV30 and TRBJ1-2, with 8 bases aligning to TRBD1. The germline V gene encodes CDR1 GTSNPN and CDR2 SVGIG (reference sequence). The trim removed 8 bases at V and 8 bases at J, leaving 7 bases unmatched. The CDR3 spans 11 residues. In DNA, the CDR3 is TGTGCCCGCGACAGGGGTATGGGCTACACCTTC. This gives the protein CARDRGMGYTF.

The gene calls are TRBV6-1 and TRBJ2-7; 8 positions match TRBD1. In germline, CDR1 is MNHNS, CDR2 SASEGT. The CDR3 extends over 14 amino acids. V trimming: 6 bases; J trimming: 2 bases; junction bases outside the gene matches: 6. The CDR3 nucleotides are TGTGCCAGCAGCAACCGGGACAGGACCTACGAGCAGTACTTC. The encoded protein is CASSNRDRTYEQYF.

This sequence joins TRBV4-3 and TRBJ2-1; 9 nucleotides align to TRBD1. After removal of 0 bases from V and 12 bases from J, the junction contained 6 bases not matched to a gene. Germline V gene sequence: CDR1 LGHNA, CDR2 YSLEER. The CDR3 totals 14 residues. The CDR3 DNA reads TGCGCCAGCAGCCAAGACCCGGGACAGGGCGGGCAGTTCTTC. The encoded protein is CASSQDPGQGGQFF.

A note on this clonotype: Relative to the germline gene, one junction end is altered; a read error may explain this. The V call is TRBV5-5, the J call TRBJ1-2, with 8 bases that match TRBD1. The CDR3 has 13 amino acids. CDR1 is SGHKS and CDR2 is YYEKEE in the germline V gene (reference sequence). Here the CDR3 reads CASGLDRVYGYTF. The CDR3 DNA is TGTGCCAGCGGCTTGGACAGGGTCTATGGCTACACCTTC.

This clonotype was seen repeatedly, ten times or more. V usage is TRBV29-1 and J usage is TRBJ2-4; perhaps TRBD2 as D (5 bases). CDR3 size: 14 residues. Germline loops: CDR1 SQVTM, CDR2 ANQGSEA. With 7 bases removed from V and 9 bases from J, the gap between germline ends came to 22 bases. The CDR3, as DNA: TGCAGCGCTCGTCAAAATCTCGAGGGTGTCATTCAGTACTTC. Protein product: CSARQNLEGVIQYF. Full variable domain (outside the CDR3, taken from reference TRBV29-1 and TRBJ2-4): SAVISQKPSRDICQRGTSLTIQCQVDSQVTMMFWYRQQPGQSLTLIATANQGSEATYESGFVIDKFPISRPNLTFSTLTVSNMSPEDSSIYLCSARQNLEGVIQYFGAGTRLSVL.

As regards this clonotype: This probably arose from a read error, given a far larger clone one base away. V is TRBV6-2 or TRBV6-3 and J is TRBJ2-3; possibly TRBD2 for D (6 bases). Germline V CDR1 and CDR2: MNHEY, SVGEGT. This CDR3 is built from 13 residues. The CDR3 loop reads CAGSPTSVDTQYF. DNA for the CDR3: TGTGCCGGCAGTCCGACTAGTGTAGATACGCAGTATTTT.

This chain uses TRBV13 with TRBJ1-2; no definite D call. This CDR3 has 15 amino acids. The V and J ends lost 4 bases and 3 bases respectively, with 15 bases between them. Germline V gene sequence: CDR1 PRHDT, CDR2 FYEKMQ (reference sequence). CDR3 protein: CASSSFLEDDYGYTF. The CDR3 DNA sequence: TGTGCCAGCAGCTCGTTCCTTGAAGATGACTATGGCTACACCTTC. The whole variable domain, filled in from reference TRBV13 and TRBJ1-2, reads AAGVIQSPRHLIKEKRETATLKCYPIPRHDTVYWYQQGPGQDPQFLISFYEKMQSDKGSIPDRFSAQQFSDYHSELNMSSLELGDSALYFCASSSFLEDDYGYTFGSGTRLTVV.

This clonotype was picked up many times. V and J are TRBV27 and TRBJ2-6; no definite D call. Trimming stripped 4 bases from V and 3 bases from J, with 10 bases between. The CDR3 has 15 amino acids. Germline V gene lookup returns CDR1 MNHEY and CDR2 SMNVEV (reference sequence). The CDR3 DNA follows: TGTGCCAGCAGTTCCCGATTTGTTGGGGCCAACGTCCTGACTTTC. This sequence encodes CASSSRFVGANVLTF.

In its sample, this clonotype was seen many times. V usage is TRBV20-1 and J usage is TRBJ2-7, with 7 bases aligning to TRBD2. V was clipped by 0 bases and J by 0 bases; unmatched bases: 8. CDR3 size: 16 residues. In germline, CDR1 is DFQATT, CDR2 SNEGSKA (reference sequence). CDR3 coding DNA: TGCAGTGCTAGAGATGATGCGGGAGCGAGCTCCTACGAGCAGTACTTC. Its protein is CSARDDAGASSYEQYF.

This chain connects TRBV15 to TRBJ1-5, with D hard to call. CDR1 is LNHNV and CDR2 is YYDKDF in the germline V gene (reference sequence). Trimming removed 0 bases from V and 4 bases from J, with 10 bases in between. The CDR3 contains 15 residues. The chain's CDR3 is CATSRDLGGNQPQHF. CDR3 sequence (DNA): TGTGCCACCAGCAGAGATCTCGGAGGGAATCAGCCCCAGCATTTT.

This clonotype came up a few times. J is TRBJ2-3 and V is TRBV6-1, with 9 bases aligning to TRBD2. Germline V CDR1 and CDR2: MNHNS, SASEGT. With 7 bases clipped from V and 2 bases from J, the junction kept 7 bases outside the gene matches. This CDR3 is built from 15 residues. The CDR3 reads CASIVSGGFTDTQYF. The CDR3 DNA reads TGTGCCAGCATCGTTAGCGGGGGTTTCACAGATACGCAGTATTTT.

This clonotype was recorded a few times. This rearrangement joins TRBV6-1 to TRBJ1-4; 11 bases fit TRBD1. CDR3 length equals 14 residues. V dropped 7 bases and J dropped 8; count of bases not matched to a gene: 6. CDR1 is MNHNS, CDR2 SASEGT, per germline. Written as DNA, the CDR3 is TGTGCCAGCAAGCTGGGACAGGGGGGGGAAAAACTGTTTTTT. Translated, it gives CASKLGQGGEKLFF.

This clonotype was seen at least ten times. The J gene is TRBJ2-2, the V gene TRBV5-1; D is unclear. The CDR3 spans 15 residues. Germline V gives CDR1 SGHRS, CDR2 YFSETQ. Trimming removed 1 base from V and 8 bases from J, with 15 bases in between. The CDR3 is CASSLSLAFRGELFF. The CDR3 coding sequence is TGCGCCAGCAGCTTGAGTTTGGCGTTTCGGGGGGAGCTGTTTTTT.

This clonotype has ten or more counts. The rearrangement uses TRBV10-3 and TRBJ2-4, with a possible D match to TRBD2 (5 bases). The V end lost 4 bases, the J end lost 12 bases, and 16 bases lay between the germline ends. The CDR3 is 13 amino acids. Germline lookup yields CDR1 ENHRY and CDR2 SYGVKD. CDR3 DNA: TGTGCCATCAGTGGAAGACTAAGGGTAGCTCAGTACTTC. Its translation is CAISGRLRVAQYF.